The present TCR beta chain was sequenced within a study of molecular identifiers for immune sequencing clone quantification. This clonotype appeared many times. Trimming pared 2 bases from V and 8 bases from J, leaving 10 bases between. This CDR3 region has 14 residues. Germline lookup yields CDR1 MNHEY and CDR2 SVGEGT. Naive CD8 T cells were picked out by sorting for CD8+CD4-CCR7+CD45RA+. Previously described methods and listed TCR primers produced bulk TCR libraries. TCRdb re-called the PCR reads with MiXCR, one entry per CDR3 protein. The table includes 85,000 to 95,000 distinct CDR3 sequences, under 20% detected once.

Sequencing input: naive CD8+ T cells from blood, with Jurkat cell RNA spiked in. Specified subset: FACS-sorted CD8+CD4-CCR7+CD45RA+ naive T cells. The rearrangement links TRBV6-2 or TRBV6-3 to TRBJ1-6; D is uncertain. The TCR was taken from a human donor in good health. Some libraries in this study had Jurkat cell RNA spiked in. CDR3 region: CASSYDSWYSPLHF. In DNA form, the CDR3 reads TGTGCCAGCAGTTACGACTCCTGGTATTCACCCCTCCACTTT.